A selection of T cell receptor beta chains follows, all from one sample in a study of control samples from healthy donors and cancer patients. Assay: immunoSEQ multiplex PCR; the TCRdb copy retains only in-frame clones and omits some. The sample carries about 160,000 clones, roughly 94% recorded once. The specimen was PBMCs. The receptors shown here come from a man in his 60s with colorectal cancer. The CDR3 runs from the conserved cysteine through the conserved F or W. The order of the fields is D gene, V gene, J gene, clone size, CDR3 DNA, CDR3 protein. The D gene is left open where the match is weak. Not every row has a clone size; where given, it reads once, few, many or a size class.

d_call: .; v_call: TRBV2; j_call: TRBJ1-5; clone_size: .; cdr3_nt: TGTGCCAGCAGTGACGCAGTAATAAATAGCAATCAGCCCCAGCATTTT; cdr3_aa: CASSDAVINSNQPQHF
d_call: .; v_call: TRBV5-6; j_call: TRBJ2-7; clone_size: .; cdr3_nt: TGTGCCAGCAGCCCCAGGGGAGGAGGCGAGCAGTACTTC; cdr3_aa: CASSPRGGGEQYF
d_call: TRBD1; v_call: TRBV5-1; j_call: TRBJ1-5; clone_size: .; cdr3_nt: TGCGCCAGCAGCCCGGGGGGGGACAGACTACAGCCCCAGCATTTT; cdr3_aa: CASSPGGDRLQPQHF
d_call: TRBD1; v_call: TRBV6-2/TRBV6-3; j_call: TRBJ1-1; clone_size: .; cdr3_nt: TGTGCCAGCAGCACTACAGGGACAGGGACTGAAGCTTTCTTT; cdr3_aa: CASSTTGTGTEAFF
d_call: .; v_call: TRBV11-3; j_call: TRBJ2-4; clone_size: once; cdr3_nt: TGTGCCAGCAGTACCCAGGGGGGGGGCATCGCCAAAAACATTCAGTACTTC; cdr3_aa: CASSTQGGGIAKNIQYF
d_call: TRBD1; v_call: TRBV10-1; j_call: TRBJ2-2; clone_size: .; cdr3_nt: TGCGCCAGCAGGTGCCCCCGGGACAGGGGTGACACCGGGGAGCTGTTTTTT; cdr3_aa: CASRCPRDRGDTGELFF
d_call: .; v_call: TRBV30; j_call: TRBJ2-7; clone_size: few; cdr3_nt: TGTGCCTGGGCCCGCCGGATACGTATAGAGCAGTACTTC; cdr3_aa: CAWARRIRIEQYF
d_call: .; v_call: TRBV5-1; j_call: TRBJ1-2; clone_size: .; cdr3_nt: TGCGCCAGCAGCTTGGTGGCCCGACGGACCATTAACTATGGCTACACCTTC; cdr3_aa: CASSLVARRTINYGYTF
d_call: TRBD1; v_call: TRBV9; j_call: TRBJ1-2; clone_size: once; cdr3_nt: TGTGCCAGCAACTCCGCGGGACAGGGCCTCCCCTATGGCTACACCTTC; cdr3_aa: CASNSAGQGLPYGYTF
d_call: .; v_call: TRBV3-1/TRBV3-2; j_call: TRBJ1-3; clone_size: .; cdr3_nt: TGTGCCAGCAGCCAAGCCCCCGGGACCTCTGGAAACACCATATATTTT; cdr3_aa: CASSQAPGTSGNTIYF
d_call: .; v_call: TRBV5-1; j_call: TRBJ2-2; clone_size: .; cdr3_nt: TGCGCCAGCAGCTTGCAGGGCCCGAACACCGGGGAGCTGTTTTTT; cdr3_aa: CASSLQGPNTGELFF
d_call: TRBD2; v_call: TRBV6-5; j_call: TRBJ2-7; clone_size: .; cdr3_nt: TGTGCCAGCAAGGTGGGGCTAGCGGGACACGAGCAGTACTTC; cdr3_aa: CASKVGLAGHEQYF
d_call: TRBD1; v_call: TRBV7-2; j_call: TRBJ1-1; clone_size: .; cdr3_nt: TGTGCCAGCAGTTCCCAGGGGGCGAGCACTGAAGCTTTCTTT; cdr3_aa: CASSSQGASTEAFF
d_call: .; v_call: TRBV5-6; j_call: TRBJ1-1; clone_size: .; cdr3_nt: TGTGCCAGCAGCCTGGTGGGTGCGAACACTGAAGCTTTCTTT; cdr3_aa: CASSLVGANTEAFF
d_call: .; v_call: TRBV5-3; j_call: TRBJ1-5; clone_size: .; cdr3_nt: TGTGCCAGAAAAGGGATTGGGGTAGGGGGTCAGCCCCAGCATTTT; cdr3_aa: CARKGIGVGGQPQHF
d_call: .; v_call: TRBV19; j_call: TRBJ2-4; clone_size: once; cdr3_nt: TGTGCCAGTAGTGGGGCCTCCTTGGGCAAAAACATTCAGTACTTC; cdr3_aa: CASSGASLGKNIQYF
d_call: .; v_call: TRBV12-3/TRBV12-4; j_call: TRBJ1-1; clone_size: .; cdr3_nt: TGTGCCAGCAGCCTGGGGGGGGAGGGAGCTTTCTTT; cdr3_aa: CASSLGGEGAFF
d_call: TRBD1; v_call: TRBV19; j_call: TRBJ1-4; clone_size: .; cdr3_nt: TGTGCCAGCGACCCCACAGACAGGGGGCGGGTAAAACTGTTTTTT; cdr3_aa: CASDPTDRGRVKLFF
d_call: .; v_call: TRBV2; j_call: TRBJ1-2; clone_size: .; cdr3_nt: TGTGCCAGCAGTGCTGACTATGGCTACACCTTC; cdr3_aa: CASSADYGYTF
d_call: TRBD1; v_call: TRBV30; j_call: TRBJ1-6; clone_size: .; cdr3_nt: TGTGCCCTCCGGGACAGGGGTTATTCACCCCTCCACTTT; cdr3_aa: CALRDRGYSPLHF
d_call: .; v_call: TRBV7-8; j_call: TRBJ2-3; clone_size: .; cdr3_nt: TGTGCCAGCACCCAAGAGGGGTTCACAGATACGCAGTATTTT; cdr3_aa: CASTQEGFTDTQYF
d_call: TRBD2; v_call: TRBV2; j_call: TRBJ2-2; clone_size: .; cdr3_nt: TGTGCCAGCAGGCCAGCGGGGTGGAACGGGGAGCTGTTTTTT; cdr3_aa: CASRPAGWNGELFF
d_call: .; v_call: TRBV7-2; j_call: TRBJ2-7; clone_size: .; cdr3_nt: TGTGCCAGCAGCCGGGACCGTACCTCCTACGAGCAGTACTTC; cdr3_aa: CASSRDRTSYEQYF
d_call: .; v_call: TRBV4-2; j_call: TRBJ1-2; clone_size: .; cdr3_nt: TGTGCCAGCAGCCAAGCGGGGACCGAGCCGAAGGTCGGCTACACCTTC; cdr3_aa: CASSQAGTEPKVGYTF
d_call: TRBD1; v_call: TRBV10-1; j_call: TRBJ1-4; clone_size: .; cdr3_nt: TGCGCCAGCAGTGAGTCCAAGAAGACAGGGAGTGAAAAACTGTTTTTT; cdr3_aa: CASSESKKTGSEKLFF
d_call: .; v_call: TRBV9; j_call: TRBJ2-3; clone_size: .; cdr3_nt: TGTGCCAGCAACCAGGACCCGAGCTCAGATACGCAGTATTTT; cdr3_aa: CASNQDPSSDTQYF
d_call: TRBD1; v_call: TRBV30; j_call: TRBJ2-5; clone_size: .; cdr3_nt: TGTGCCTGGAGCGGGACAGGGAGGGGGACCCAGTACTTC; cdr3_aa: CAWSGTGRGTQYF
d_call: TRBD1; v_call: TRBV4-1; j_call: TRBJ1-2; clone_size: .; cdr3_nt: TGCGCCAGCAGCCAGACGACAGGGGGCATCTATGGCTACACCTTC; cdr3_aa: CASSQTTGGIYGYTF
d_call: .; v_call: TRBV7-9; j_call: TRBJ2-5; clone_size: once; cdr3_nt: TGTGCCACCTCCCGACTGGAACAAGAGACCCAGTACTTC; cdr3_aa: CATSRLEQETQYF
d_call: TRBD2; v_call: TRBV25-1; j_call: TRBJ2-7; clone_size: .; cdr3_nt: TGTGCCAGCAGTGTGGCGGGGGCCTACGAGCAGTACTTC; cdr3_aa: CASSVAGAYEQYF
d_call: .; v_call: TRBV6-5; j_call: TRBJ2-7; clone_size: .; cdr3_nt: TGTGCCAGCAAGGGAGCAAACACCTACGAGCAGTACTTC; cdr3_aa: CASKGANTYEQYF
d_call: .; v_call: TRBV6-5; j_call: TRBJ1-5; clone_size: .; cdr3_nt: TGTGCCAGCACCCCCCGTTCGGGCAATCAGCCCCAGCATTTT; cdr3_aa: CASTPRSGNQPQHF
d_call: .; v_call: TRBV30; j_call: TRBJ2-7; clone_size: .; cdr3_nt: TGTGCCTGGAGTACCGGGACTCCGACCAACGAGCAGTACTTC; cdr3_aa: CAWSTGTPTNEQYF
d_call: .; v_call: TRBV4-3; j_call: TRBJ1-1; clone_size: .; cdr3_nt: TGCGCCAGCAGCCAATCACGAGAATCTACTGAAGCTTTCTTT; cdr3_aa: CASSQSRESTEAFF
d_call: TRBD2; v_call: TRBV11-2; j_call: TRBJ2-5; clone_size: .; cdr3_nt: TGTGCCAGCAGCCCCCGTATAGCGGGGGGGCTAGAGACCCAGTACTTC; cdr3_aa: CASSPRIAGGLETQYF
d_call: TRBD1; v_call: TRBV24-1; j_call: TRBJ2-6; clone_size: .; cdr3_nt: TGTGCCACCAGTGATTCTGGACAGGCTGGGGCCAACGTCCTGACTTTC; cdr3_aa: CATSDSGQAGANVLTF
d_call: TRBD1; v_call: TRBV10-3; j_call: TRBJ2-5; clone_size: .; cdr3_nt: TGTGCCATCAGCGTTGCCCGGGACAGGTCCCAAGAGACCCAGTACTTC; cdr3_aa: CAISVARDRSQETQYF
d_call: TRBD1; v_call: TRBV4-2; j_call: TRBJ2-2; clone_size: .; cdr3_nt: TGTGCCAGCAGCCGCCGACAGGGGGCGCTTCCCGGGGAGCTGTTTTTT; cdr3_aa: CASSRRQGALPGELFF